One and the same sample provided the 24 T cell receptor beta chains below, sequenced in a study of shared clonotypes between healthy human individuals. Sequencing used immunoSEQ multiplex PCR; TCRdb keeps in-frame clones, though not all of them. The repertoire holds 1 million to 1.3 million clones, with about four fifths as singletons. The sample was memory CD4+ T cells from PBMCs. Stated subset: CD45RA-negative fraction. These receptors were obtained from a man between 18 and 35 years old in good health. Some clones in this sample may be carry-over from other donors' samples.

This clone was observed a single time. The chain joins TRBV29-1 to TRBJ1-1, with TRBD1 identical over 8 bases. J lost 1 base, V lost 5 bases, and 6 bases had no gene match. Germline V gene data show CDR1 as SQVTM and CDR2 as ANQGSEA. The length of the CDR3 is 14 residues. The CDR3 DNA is TGCAGCGTTACATCCGGGACAGGGAACACTGAAGCTTTCTTT. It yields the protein CSVTSGTGNTEAFF.

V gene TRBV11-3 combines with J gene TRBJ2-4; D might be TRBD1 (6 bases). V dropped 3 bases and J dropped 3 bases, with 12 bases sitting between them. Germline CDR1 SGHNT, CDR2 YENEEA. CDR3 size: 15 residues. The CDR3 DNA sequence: TGTGCCAGCAGCTTTAACAGGGTAGGCAAAAACATTCAGTACTTC. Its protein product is CASSFNRVGKNIQYF. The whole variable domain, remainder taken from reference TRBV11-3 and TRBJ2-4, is EAGVVQSPRYKIIEKKQPVAFWCNPISGHNTLYWYLQNLGQGPELLIRYENEEAVDDSQLPKDRFSAERLKGVDSTLKIQPAELGDSAVYLCASSFNRVGKNIQYFGAGTRLSVL.

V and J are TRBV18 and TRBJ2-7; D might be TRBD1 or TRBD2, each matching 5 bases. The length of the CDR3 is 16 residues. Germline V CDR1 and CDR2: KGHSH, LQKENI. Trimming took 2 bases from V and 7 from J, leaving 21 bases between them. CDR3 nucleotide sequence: TGTGCCAGCTCACCAACGGTCGGGACCTATGGGGGAGAGCAGTACTTC. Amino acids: CASSPTVGTYGGEQYF.

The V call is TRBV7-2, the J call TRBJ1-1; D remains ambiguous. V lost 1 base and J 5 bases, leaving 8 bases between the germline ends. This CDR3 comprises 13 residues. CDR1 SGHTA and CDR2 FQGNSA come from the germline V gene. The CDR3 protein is CASSLDLGTEAFF. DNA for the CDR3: TGTGCCAGCAGCTTAGACTTGGGGACTGAAGCTTTCTTT.

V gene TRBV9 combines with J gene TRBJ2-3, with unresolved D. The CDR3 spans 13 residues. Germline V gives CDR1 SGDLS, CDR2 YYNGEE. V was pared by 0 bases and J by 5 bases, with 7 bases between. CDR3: CASSVGEGDTQYF. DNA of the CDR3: TGTGCCAGCAGCGTAGGAGAAGGAGATACGCAGTATTTT.

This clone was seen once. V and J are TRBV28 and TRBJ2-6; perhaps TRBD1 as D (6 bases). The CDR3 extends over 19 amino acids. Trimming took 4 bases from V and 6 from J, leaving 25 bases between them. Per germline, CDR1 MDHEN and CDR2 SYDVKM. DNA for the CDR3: TGTGCCAGCAGTTCCGGACCTGGGACATCCATTCGCGTGGCCAACGTCCTGACTTTC. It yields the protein CASSSGPGTSIRVANVLTF.

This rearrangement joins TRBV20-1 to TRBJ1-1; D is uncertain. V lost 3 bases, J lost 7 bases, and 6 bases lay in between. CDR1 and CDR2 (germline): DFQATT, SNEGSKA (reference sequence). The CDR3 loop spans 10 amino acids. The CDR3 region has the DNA TGCAGTGCTAGGGGTATTGAAGCTTTCTTT. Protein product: CSARGIEAFF.

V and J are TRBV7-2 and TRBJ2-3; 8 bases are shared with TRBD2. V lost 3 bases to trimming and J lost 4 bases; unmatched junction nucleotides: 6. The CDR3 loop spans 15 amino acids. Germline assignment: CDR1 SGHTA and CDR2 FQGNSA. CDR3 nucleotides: TGTGCCAGCAGCTTTTTTAGCGGGACCCCAGATACGCAGTATTTT. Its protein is CASSFFSGTPDTQYF. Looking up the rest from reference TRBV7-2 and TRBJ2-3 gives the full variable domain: GAGVSQSPSNKVTEKGKDVELRCDPISGHTALYWYRQSLGQGLEFLIYFQGNSAPDKSGLPSDRFSAERTGGSVSTLTIQRTQQEDSAVYLCASSFFSGTPDTQYFGPGTRLTVL.

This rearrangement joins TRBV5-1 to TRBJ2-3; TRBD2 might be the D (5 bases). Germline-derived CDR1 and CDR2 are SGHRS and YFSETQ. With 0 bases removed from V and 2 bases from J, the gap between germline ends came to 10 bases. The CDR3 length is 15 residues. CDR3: CASSLVGIPTDTQYF. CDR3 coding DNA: TGCGCCAGCAGCTTGGTCGGGATACCCACAGATACGCAGTATTTT.

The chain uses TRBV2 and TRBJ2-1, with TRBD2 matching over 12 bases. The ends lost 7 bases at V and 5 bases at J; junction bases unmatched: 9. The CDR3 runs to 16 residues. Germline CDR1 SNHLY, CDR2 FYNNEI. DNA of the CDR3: TGTGCCAGCAACGGAAAGACTAGCGGGAGAGACAATGAGCAGTTCTTC. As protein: CASNGKTSGRDNEQFF.

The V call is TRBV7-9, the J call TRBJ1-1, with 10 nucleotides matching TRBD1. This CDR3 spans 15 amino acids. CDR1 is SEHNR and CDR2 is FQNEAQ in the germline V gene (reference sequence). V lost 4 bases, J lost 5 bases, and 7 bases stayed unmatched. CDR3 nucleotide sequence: TGTGCCAGCAGCTCGCGGACAGGGGGAAGGACTGAAGCTTTCTTT. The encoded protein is CASSSRTGGRTEAFF.

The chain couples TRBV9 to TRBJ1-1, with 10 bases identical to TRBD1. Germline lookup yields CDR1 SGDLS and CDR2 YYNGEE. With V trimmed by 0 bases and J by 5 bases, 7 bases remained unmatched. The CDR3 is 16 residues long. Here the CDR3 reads CASSVAPTGGGTEAFF. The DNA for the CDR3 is TGTGCCAGCAGCGTAGCTCCGACAGGGGGCGGGACTGAAGCTTTCTTT.

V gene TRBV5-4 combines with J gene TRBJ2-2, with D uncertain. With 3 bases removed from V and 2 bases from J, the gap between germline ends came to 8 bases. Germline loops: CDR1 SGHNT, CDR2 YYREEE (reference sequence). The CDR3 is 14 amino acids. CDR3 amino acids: CASSSPDNTGELFF. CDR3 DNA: TGTGCCAGCAGCTCACCCGATAACACCGGGGAGCTGTTTTTT.

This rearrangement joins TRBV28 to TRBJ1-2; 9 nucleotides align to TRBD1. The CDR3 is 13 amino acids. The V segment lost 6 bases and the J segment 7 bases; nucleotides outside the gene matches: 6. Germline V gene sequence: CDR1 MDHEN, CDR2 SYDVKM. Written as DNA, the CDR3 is TGTGCCAGCAGCTCGGGACAGGGAAGTGGCTACACCTTC. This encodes CASSSGQGSGYTF.

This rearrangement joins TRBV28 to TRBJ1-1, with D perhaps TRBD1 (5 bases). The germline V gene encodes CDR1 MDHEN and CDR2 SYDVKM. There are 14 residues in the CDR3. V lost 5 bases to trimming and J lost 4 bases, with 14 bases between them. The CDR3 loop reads CASSGPGDFTEAFF. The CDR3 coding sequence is TGTGCCAGCAGTGGGCCGGGGGACTTCACTGAAGCTTTCTTT.

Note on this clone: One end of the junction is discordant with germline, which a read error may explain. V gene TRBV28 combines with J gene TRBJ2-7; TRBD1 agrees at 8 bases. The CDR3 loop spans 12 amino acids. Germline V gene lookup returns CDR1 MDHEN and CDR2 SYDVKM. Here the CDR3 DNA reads TGTGCCAGCAGACACTCCACCGGGACAGGAGACTTC. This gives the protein CASRHSTGTGDF.

Here the CDR3 DNA reads TGTGCCAGCAGCCCCCGGACAGCCAACTATGGCTACACCTTC. Amino acids: CASSPRTANYGYTF. V and J are TRBV4-2 and TRBJ1-2, with D maybe TRBD1 (6 bases). The CDR3 runs 14 residues. The germline V gene has CDR1 LGHNA and CDR2 YNFKEQ. The V and J ends lost 4 bases and 2 bases respectively, with 11 bases between them.

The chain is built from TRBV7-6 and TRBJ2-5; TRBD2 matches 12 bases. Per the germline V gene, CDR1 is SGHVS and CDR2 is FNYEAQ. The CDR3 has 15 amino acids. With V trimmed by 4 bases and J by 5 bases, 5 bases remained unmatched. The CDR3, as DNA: TGTGCCAGCAGCTACCTAGCGGGAGGGGGCGAGACCCAGTACTTC. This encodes CASSYLAGGGETQYF.

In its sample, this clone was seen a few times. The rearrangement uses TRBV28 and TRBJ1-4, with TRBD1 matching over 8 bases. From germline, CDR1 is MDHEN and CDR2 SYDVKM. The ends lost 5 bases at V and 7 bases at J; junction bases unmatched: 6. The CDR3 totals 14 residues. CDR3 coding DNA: TGTGCCAGCAGTCTACAGGGGGAGGCTGAAAAACTGTTTTTT. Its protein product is CASSLQGEAEKLFF.

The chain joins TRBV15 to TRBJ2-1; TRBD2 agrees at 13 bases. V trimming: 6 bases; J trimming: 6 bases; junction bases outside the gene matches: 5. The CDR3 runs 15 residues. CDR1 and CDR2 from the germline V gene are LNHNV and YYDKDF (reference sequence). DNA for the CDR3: TGTGCCACCAGAACCGGACTAGCGGGAGTCAATGAGCAGTTCTTC. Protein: CATRTGLAGVNEQFF.

The CDR3 DNA is TGTGCCAGCAGTGAAGCAGTCGGGGCCCGCACAGATACGCAGTATTTT. Its protein is CASSEAVGARTDTQYF. V is TRBV6-1 and J is TRBJ2-3, with D perhaps given as TRBD1 or TRBD2 (5 bases each). Deletions cut 0 bases from V and 1 base from J, with 11 bases between. CDR1 is MNHNS and CDR2 is SASEGT in the germline V gene. The CDR3 sequence is 16 residues long.

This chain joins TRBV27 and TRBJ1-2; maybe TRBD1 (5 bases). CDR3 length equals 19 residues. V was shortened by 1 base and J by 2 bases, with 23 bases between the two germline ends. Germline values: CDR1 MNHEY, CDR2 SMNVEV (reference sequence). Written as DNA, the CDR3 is TGTGCCAGCAGTTTATATGGCACCGGGGACCGAGACTTGAACTATGGCTACACCTTC. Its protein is CASSLYGTGDRDLNYGYTF.

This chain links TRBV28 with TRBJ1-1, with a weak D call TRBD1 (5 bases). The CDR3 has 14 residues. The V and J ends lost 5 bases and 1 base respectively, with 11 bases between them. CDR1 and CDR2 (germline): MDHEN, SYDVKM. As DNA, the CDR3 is TGTGCCAGCAGTCTGGGACTGACGAACACTGAAGCTTTCTTT. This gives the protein CASSLGLTNTEAFF.

The CDR3 coding sequence is TGCGCCAGCAGCTTGGGGCAGAGCTCCTACAATGAGCAGTTCTTC. Its protein is CASSLGQSSYNEQFF. V and J are TRBV5-1 and TRBJ2-1; D remains ambiguous. Germline CDR1 reads SGHRS; CDR2 reads YFSETQ. Trimming shortened V by 0 bases and J by 0 bases, and 7 bases separated the two germline ends. CDR3 length: 15 residues.